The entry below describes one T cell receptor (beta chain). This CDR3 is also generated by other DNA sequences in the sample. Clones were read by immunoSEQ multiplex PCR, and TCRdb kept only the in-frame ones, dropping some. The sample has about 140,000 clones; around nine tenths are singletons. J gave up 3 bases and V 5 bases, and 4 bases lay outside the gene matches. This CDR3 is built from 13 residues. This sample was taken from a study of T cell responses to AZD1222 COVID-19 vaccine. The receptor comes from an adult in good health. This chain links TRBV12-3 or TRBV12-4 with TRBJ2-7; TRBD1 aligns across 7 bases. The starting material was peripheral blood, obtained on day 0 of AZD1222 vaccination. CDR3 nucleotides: TGTGCCAGCAGTCCCCGACAGGGCTACGAGCAGTACTTC. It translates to CASSPRQGYEQYF.